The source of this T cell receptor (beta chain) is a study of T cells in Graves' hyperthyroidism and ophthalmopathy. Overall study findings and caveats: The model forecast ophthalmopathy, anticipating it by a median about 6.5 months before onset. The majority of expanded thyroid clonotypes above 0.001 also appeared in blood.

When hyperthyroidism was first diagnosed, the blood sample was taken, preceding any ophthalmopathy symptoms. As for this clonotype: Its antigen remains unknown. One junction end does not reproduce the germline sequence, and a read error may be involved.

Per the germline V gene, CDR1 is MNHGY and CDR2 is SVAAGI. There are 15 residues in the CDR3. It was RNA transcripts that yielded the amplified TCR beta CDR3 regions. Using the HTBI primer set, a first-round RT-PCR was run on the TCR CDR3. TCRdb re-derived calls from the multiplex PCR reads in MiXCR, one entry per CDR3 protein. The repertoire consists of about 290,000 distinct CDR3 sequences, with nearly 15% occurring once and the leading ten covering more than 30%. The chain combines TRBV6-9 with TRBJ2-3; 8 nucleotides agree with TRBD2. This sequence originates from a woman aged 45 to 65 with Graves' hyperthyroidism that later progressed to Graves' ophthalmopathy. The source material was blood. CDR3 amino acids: CAGSYRGGETDTQYF. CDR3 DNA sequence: TGTGCCGGCAGTTACCGGGGGGGGGAGACAGATACGCAGTATTTT.